This TCR beta chain was retrieved from a study of cytomegalovirus exposure and HLA in healthy donors. The CDR3 runs 15 residues. Trimming removed 0 bases from V and 3 bases from J, with 11 bases in between. Germline CDR1 and CDR2: MNHEY and SVGAGI. Profiling relied on immunoSEQ multiplex PCR, and the TCRdb table lists in-frame clones only, not all of them. The sample includes some 140,000 clones, approximately 92% of them seen just once. The table lists this clone with many counts. This rearrangement joins TRBV6-5 to TRBJ1-2; the D gene is possibly TRBD1 (6 bases). The receptor was derived from a woman aged 18 to 35 in good health and CMV-seropositive. Sequencing was carried out using PBMCs. CDR3 sequence (DNA): TGTGCCAGCAGTTACTCGAACGCAGGGGACTATGGCTACACCTTC. Translated, it gives CASSYSNAGDYGYTF.